This TCR beta chain was obtained from a study of regulatory T cells in long-lasting Graves disease. Study-wide points: Persistent-disease Graves' patients showed less TCR diversity than new cases.

With respect to this clonotype: Its cognate antigen is unknown.

Time point reported: persistent/refractory GD, antithyroid drugs over 5 years with positive TRAb. From PBMCs, RNA was extracted and then used to make the TCR library. The patients were enrolled through endocrinology in Xi'an, China. Assembly of TCR beta libraries relied on iRepertoire HTBI primers together with Arm-PCR of CDR3 regions. TCRdb called the multiplex PCR reads again in MiXCR, with one record for every CDR3 protein. The sample shows about 400,000 distinct CDR3 sequences, 20% to 25% of them seen only once. This CDR3 is built from 15 residues. Germline loops: CDR1 SGHRS, CDR2 YFSETQ. Deletions cut 1 base from V and 2 bases from J, with 10 bases between.

The specimen was peripheral blood mononuclear cells (PBMCs), collected when the disease was refractory, from a patient treated with antithyroid drugs. The chain links TRBV5-1 to TRBJ2-1; D is unclear. The receptor was isolated from a female donor with Graves disease. The CDR3 protein is CASSLRLGTYNEQFF. DNA for the CDR3: TGCGCCAGCAGCTTGAGACTGGGAACCTACAATGAGCAGTTCTTC.